Reported below is one T cell receptor (beta chain). No antigen is known for it. Sequencing used immunoSEQ multiplex PCR; TCRdb keeps in-frame clones, though not all of them. The sample records tens of thousands of clones, 85% to 95% being singletons. These data belong to a study of human thymus T cells. General study findings and limits: Among unrelated individuals, related research reported thymic repertoires that overlapped highly.

Thymus tissue was removed during corrective cardiac surgery. Donors consisted of healthy Finnish infants (having corrective surgery for congenital heart defects). This sequence originates from a girl less than two years old with a congenital heart defect but otherwise immunologically healthy. Sequencing was carried out using thymus tissue.

CDR3 sequence reads: CATTAPGKADTQYF. As DNA, the CDR3 is TGCGCCACCACGGCCCCCGGGAAGGCAGATACGCAGTATTTT. This chain connects TRBV5-1 to TRBJ2-3; a weak D match, TRBD2 (5 bases). CDR3 length: 14 amino acids. Between the trimmed V and J ends, which lost 9 bases and 4 bases, there was a span of 18 bases. Germline CDR1 is SGHRS and CDR2 is YFSETQ. The complete variable domain, with remaining parts taken from reference TRBV5-1 and TRBJ2-3, reads KAGVTQTPRYLIKTRGQQVTLSCSPISGHRSVSWYQQTPGQGLQFLFEYFSETQRNKGNFPGRFSGRQFSNSRSEMNVSTLELGDSALYLCATTAPGKADTQYFGPGTRLTVL.